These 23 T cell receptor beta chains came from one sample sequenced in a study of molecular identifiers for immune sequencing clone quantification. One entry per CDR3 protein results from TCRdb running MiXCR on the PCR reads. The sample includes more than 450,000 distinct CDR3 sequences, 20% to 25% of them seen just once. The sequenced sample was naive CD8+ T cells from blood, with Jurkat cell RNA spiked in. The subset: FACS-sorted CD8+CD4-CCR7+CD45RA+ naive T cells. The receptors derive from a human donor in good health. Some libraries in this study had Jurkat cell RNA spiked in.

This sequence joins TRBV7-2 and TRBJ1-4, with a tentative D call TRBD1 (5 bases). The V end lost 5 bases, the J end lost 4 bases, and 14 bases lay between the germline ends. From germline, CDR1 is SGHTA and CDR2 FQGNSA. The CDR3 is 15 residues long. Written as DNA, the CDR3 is TGTGCCAGCAGCCCAGATGGGGGATATAATGAAAAACTGTTTTTT. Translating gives CASSPDGGYNEKLFF. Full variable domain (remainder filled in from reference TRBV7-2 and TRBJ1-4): GAGVSQSPSNKVTEKGKDVELRCDPISGHTALYWYRQSLGQGLEFLIYFQGNSAPDKSGLPSDRFSAERTGGSVSTLTIQRTQQEDSAVYLCASSPDGGYNEKLFFGSGTQLSVL.

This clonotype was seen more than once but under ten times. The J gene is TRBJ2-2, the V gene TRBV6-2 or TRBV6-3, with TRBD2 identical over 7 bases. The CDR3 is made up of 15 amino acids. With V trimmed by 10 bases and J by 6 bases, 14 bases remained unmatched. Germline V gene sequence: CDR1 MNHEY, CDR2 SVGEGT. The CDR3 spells CAIHPRAGVAGELFF. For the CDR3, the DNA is TGTGCCATACACCCCCGGGCGGGGGTCGCCGGGGAGCTGTTTTTT.

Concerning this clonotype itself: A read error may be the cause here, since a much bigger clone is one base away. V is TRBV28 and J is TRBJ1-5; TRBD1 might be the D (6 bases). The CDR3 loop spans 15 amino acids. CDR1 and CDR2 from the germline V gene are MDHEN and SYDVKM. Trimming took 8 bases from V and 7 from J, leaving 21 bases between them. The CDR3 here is CASAPRTGHGQPQHF. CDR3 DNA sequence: TGTGCCAGCGCCCCCCGTACAGGGCACGGGCAGCCCCAGCATTTT.

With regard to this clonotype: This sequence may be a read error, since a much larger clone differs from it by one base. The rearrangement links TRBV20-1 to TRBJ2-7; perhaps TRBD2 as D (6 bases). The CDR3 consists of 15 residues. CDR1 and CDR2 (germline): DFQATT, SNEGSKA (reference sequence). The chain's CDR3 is CSARKISGKAYGQYF. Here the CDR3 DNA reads TGCAGTGCTAGAAAGATTAGCGGAAAGGCCTACGGGCAGTACTTC.

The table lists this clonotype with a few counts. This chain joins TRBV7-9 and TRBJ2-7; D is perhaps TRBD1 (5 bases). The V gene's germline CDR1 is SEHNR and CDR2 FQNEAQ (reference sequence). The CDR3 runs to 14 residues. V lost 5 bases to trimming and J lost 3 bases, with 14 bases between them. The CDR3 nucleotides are TGTGCCAGCAGCCAGTTGACAGATTACTACGAGCAGTACTTC. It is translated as CASSQLTDYYEQYF.

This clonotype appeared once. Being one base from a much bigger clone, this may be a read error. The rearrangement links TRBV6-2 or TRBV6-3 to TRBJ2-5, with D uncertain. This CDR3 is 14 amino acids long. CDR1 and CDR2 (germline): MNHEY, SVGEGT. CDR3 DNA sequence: TGTGCCTGCAGTTACTCGACCGTGCAAGAGACCCAGTACTTC. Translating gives CACSYSTVQETQYF.

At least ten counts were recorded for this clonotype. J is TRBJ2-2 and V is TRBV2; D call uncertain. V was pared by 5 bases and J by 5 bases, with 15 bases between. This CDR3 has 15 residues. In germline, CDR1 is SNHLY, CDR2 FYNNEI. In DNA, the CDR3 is TGTGCCAGCAGTCCCGGGTCCTTGGCAACCGGGGAGCTGTTTTTT. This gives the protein CASSPGSLATGELFF.

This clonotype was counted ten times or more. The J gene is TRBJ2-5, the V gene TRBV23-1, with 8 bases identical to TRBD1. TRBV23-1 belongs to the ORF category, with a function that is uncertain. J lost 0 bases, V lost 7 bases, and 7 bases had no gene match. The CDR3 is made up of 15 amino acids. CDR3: CASTGTDRDQETQYF. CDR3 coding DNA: TGCGCCAGCACGGGGACGGACAGGGACCAAGAGACCCAGTACTTC.

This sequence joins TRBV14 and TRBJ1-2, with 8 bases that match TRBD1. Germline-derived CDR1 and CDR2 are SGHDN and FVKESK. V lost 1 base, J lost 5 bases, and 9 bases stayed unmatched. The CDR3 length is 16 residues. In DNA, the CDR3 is TGTGCCAGCAGCCAAGTTGTCTCAGGGGGCCGGTATGGCTACACCTTC. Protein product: CASSQVVSGGRYGYTF.

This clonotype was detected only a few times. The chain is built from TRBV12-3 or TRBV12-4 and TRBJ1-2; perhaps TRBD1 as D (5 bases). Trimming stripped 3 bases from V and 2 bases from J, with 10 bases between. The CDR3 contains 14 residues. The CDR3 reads CASSFWGLNYGYTF. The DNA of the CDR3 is TGTGCCAGCAGTTTTTGGGGGTTGAACTATGGCTACACCTTC.

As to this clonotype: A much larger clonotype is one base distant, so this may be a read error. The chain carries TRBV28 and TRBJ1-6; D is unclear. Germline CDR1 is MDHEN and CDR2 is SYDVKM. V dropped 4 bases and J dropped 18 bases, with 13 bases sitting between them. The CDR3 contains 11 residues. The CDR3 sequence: CASSSLGTPHF. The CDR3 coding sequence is TGTGCCAGCAGTTCCCTTGGAACCCCCCACTTT.

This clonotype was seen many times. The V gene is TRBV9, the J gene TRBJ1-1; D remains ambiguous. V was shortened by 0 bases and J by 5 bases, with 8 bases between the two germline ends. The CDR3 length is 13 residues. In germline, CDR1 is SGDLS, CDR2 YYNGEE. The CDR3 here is CASSVVEGTEAFF. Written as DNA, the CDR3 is TGTGCCAGCAGCGTAGTTGAGGGTACTGAAGCTTTCTTT. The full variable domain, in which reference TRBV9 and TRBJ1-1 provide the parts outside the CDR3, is DSGVTQTPKHLITATGQRVTLRCSPRSGDLSVYWYQQSLDQGLQFLIQYYNGEERAKGNILERFSAQQFPDLHSELNLSSLELGDSALYFCASSVVEGTEAFFGQGTRLTVV.

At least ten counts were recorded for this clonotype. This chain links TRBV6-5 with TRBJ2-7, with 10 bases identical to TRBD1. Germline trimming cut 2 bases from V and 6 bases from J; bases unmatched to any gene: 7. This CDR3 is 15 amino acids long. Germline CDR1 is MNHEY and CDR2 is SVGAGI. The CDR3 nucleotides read TGTGCCAGCAGTTACGCTGTGACAGGGGGCGCCGAGCAGTACTTC. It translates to CASSYAVTGGAEQYF.

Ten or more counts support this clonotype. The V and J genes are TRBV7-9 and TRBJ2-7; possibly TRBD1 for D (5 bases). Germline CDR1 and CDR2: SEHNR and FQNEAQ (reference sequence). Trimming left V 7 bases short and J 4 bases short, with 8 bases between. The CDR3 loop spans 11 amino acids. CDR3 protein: CASTDSYEQYF. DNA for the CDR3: TGTGCCAGCACCGACAGTTACGAGCAGTACTTC.

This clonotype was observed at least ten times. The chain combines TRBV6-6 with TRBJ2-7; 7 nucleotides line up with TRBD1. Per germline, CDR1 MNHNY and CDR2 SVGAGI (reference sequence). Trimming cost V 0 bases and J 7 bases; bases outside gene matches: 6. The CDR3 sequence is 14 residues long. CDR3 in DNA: TGTGCCAGCAGTTACTCGCAGGGGGTAGATGAGCAGTACTTC. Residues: CASSYSQGVDEQYF.

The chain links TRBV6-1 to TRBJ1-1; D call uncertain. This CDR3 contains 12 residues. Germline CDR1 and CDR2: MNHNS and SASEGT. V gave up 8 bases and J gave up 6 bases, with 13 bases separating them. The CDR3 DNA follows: TGTGCCAGCGGCCACGCGTCGGCTGAAGCTTTCTTT. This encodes CASGHASAEAFF.

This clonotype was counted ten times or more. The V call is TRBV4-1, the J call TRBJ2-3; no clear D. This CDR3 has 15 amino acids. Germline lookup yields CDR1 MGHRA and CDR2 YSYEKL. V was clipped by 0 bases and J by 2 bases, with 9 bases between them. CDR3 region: CASSQDPANTDTQYF. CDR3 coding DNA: TGCGCCAGCAGCCAAGATCCAGCTAACACAGATACGCAGTATTTT.

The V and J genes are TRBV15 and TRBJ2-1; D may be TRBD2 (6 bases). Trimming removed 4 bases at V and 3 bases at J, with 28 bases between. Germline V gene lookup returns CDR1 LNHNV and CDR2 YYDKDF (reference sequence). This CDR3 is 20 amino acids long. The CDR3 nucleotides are TGTGCCACCAGCACTTCCGACGGGAGTGCAGTTTTACCCATCTACAATGAGCAGTTCTTC. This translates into CATSTSDGSAVLPIYNEQFF.

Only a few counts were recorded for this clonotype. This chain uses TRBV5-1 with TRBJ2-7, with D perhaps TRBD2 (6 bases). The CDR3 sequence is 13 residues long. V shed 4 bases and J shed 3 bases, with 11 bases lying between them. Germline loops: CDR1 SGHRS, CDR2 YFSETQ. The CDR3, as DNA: TGCGCCAGCAGCACGGGGGACTTCTACGAGCAGTACTTC. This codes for CASSTGDFYEQYF. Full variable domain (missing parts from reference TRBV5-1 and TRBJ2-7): KAGVTQTPRYLIKTRGQQVTLSCSPISGHRSVSWYQQTPGQGLQFLFEYFSETQRNKGNFPGRFSGRQFSNSRSEMNVSTLELGDSALYLCASSTGDFYEQYFGPGTRLTVT.

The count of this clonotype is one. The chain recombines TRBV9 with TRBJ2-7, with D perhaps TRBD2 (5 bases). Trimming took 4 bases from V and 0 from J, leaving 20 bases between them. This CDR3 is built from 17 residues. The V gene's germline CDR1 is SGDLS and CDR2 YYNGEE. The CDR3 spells CASSYPSGSPDSYEQYF. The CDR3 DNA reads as TGTGCCAGCAGCTACCCAAGCGGTAGCCCAGACTCCTACGAGCAGTACTTC.

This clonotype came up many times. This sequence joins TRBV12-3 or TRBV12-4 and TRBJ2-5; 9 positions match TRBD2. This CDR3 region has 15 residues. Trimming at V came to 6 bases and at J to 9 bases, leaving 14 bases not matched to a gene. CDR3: CASSTSRLAEGSQYF. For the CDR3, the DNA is TGTGCCAGCAGCACCTCCAGACTAGCGGAAGGGTCCCAGTACTTC.

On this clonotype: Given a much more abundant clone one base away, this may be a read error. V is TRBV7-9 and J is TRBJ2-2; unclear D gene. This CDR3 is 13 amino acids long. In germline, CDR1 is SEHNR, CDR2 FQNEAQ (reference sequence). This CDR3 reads CASSHRNTRELFF. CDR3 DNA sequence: TGTGCCAGCAGCCATCGTAACACCCGGGAGCTGTTTTTT.

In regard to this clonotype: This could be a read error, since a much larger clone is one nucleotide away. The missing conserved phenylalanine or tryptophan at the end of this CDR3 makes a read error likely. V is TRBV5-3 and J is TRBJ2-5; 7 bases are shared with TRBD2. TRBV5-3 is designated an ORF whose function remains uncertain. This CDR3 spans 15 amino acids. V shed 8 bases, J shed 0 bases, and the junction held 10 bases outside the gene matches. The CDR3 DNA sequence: TGTGCCAGCAGCCGGGACTACATACACCAAGAGACCCAGTACTCC. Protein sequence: CASSRDYIHQETQYS.